Presented here are 26 T cell receptor beta chains from one specimen sequenced in a study of OX40 agonist ivuxolimab in advanced cancers. Data came from immunoSEQ multiplex PCR; TCRdb stores just in-frame clones and leaves some out. The sample has approximately 100,000 clones, roughly 90% seen once. This specimen was CD4+ or CD8+ T cells sorted from blood, taken in a trial of the OX40 agonist ivuxolimab. These TCRs come from an adult with an advanced solid tumor such as melanoma, head and neck, liver or kidney cancer.

This chain connects TRBV21-1 to TRBJ1-2; the table's D call TRBD1 went unverified against the DNA. TRBV21-1 is described as a pseudogene. The CDR3 consists of 12 residues. This chain's CDR3 is CASSKDSYGYTF. CDR3 DNA sequence: TGTGCCAGCAGCAAAGACAGTTATGGCTACACCTTC.

The gene calls are TRBV18 and TRBJ2-1; a possible D gene is TRBD1 (6 bases). The CDR3 is made up of 12 amino acids. V lost 6 bases to trimming and J lost 6 bases, with 9 bases between them. The V gene's germline CDR1 is KGHSH and CDR2 LQKENI. CDR3 region: CASSQDSNEQFF. CDR3 nucleotides: TGTGCCAGCTCTCAGGACAGCAATGAGCAGTTCTTC.

The J gene is TRBJ2-3, the V gene TRBV28; 9 positions agree with TRBD1. Per the germline V gene, CDR1 is MDHEN and CDR2 is SYDVKM. The CDR3 runs 15 residues. The J segment lost 1 base and the V segment lost 5 bases, leaving 4 bases of the junction unmatched. DNA for the CDR3: TGTGCCAGCAGTAACAGGGGGCAGGGCACAGATACGCAGTATTTT. Amino acid sequence: CASSNRGQGTDTQYF.

The CDR3 DNA reads as TGCGCCAGCAGCTTGGCACTAGCGGGGTATGAGCAGTTCTTC. Translating gives CASSLALAGYEQFF. The gene calls are TRBV5-1 and TRBJ2-1, with TRBD2 identical over 10 bases. The V segment lost 0 bases and the J segment 8 bases; nucleotides outside the gene matches: 2. The V gene's germline CDR1 is SGHRS and CDR2 YFSETQ. This CDR3 is built from 14 residues.

The chain has TRBV11-2 and TRBJ2-1; TRBD1 agrees at 8 bases. The V gene's germline CDR1 is SGHAT and CDR2 FQNNGV. With V trimmed by 5 bases and J by 9 bases, 3 bases remained unmatched. The CDR3 length is 12 residues. The CDR3 sequence is CASSPDRAEQFF. The CDR3, as DNA: TGTGCCAGCAGCCCGGACAGGGCTGAGCAGTTCTTC.

This rearrangement joins TRBV7-2 to TRBJ1-1, with 8 bases that match TRBD1. The J segment lost 4 bases and the V segment lost 6 bases, leaving 4 bases of the junction unmatched. The CDR3 length is 13 residues. Germline lookup yields CDR1 SGHTA and CDR2 FQGNSA. The chain's CDR3 is CASRLTGGTEAFF. CDR3 nucleotide sequence: TGTGCCAGCAGGCTTACAGGGGGCACTGAAGCTTTCTTT.

V and J are TRBV6-4 and TRBJ2-2; D gene unclear. With 9 bases removed from V and 0 bases from J, the gap between germline ends came to 8 bases. CDR3 length: 13 residues. Germline V CDR1 and CDR2: MRHNA, SNTAGT. CDR3 amino acids: CASRASNTGELFF. The CDR3 bases are TGTGCCAGTAGAGCGTCGAACACCGGGGAGCTGTTTTTT.

The CDR3 bases are TGCGCCAGCAGCCCGGGGGGTGAAAAACTGTTTTTT. Encoded protein: CASSPGGEKLFF. The rearrangement joins TRBV5-1 to TRBJ1-4; D is possibly TRBD1 (5 bases). V was shortened by 4 bases and J by 7 bases, with 8 bases between the two germline ends. The CDR3 consists of 12 residues. The germline CDR1 and CDR2 sequences are SGHRS and YFSETQ.

The CDR3 bases are TGTGCCAGCAGCTTAGGGACTATCCTCAATGAGCAGTTCTTC. This translates into CASSLGTILNEQFF. The V and J genes are TRBV7-9 and TRBJ2-1; tentative D call: TRBD2 (6 bases). The CDR3 consists of 14 residues. V was trimmed by 1 base and J by 6 bases, leaving 10 bases between them. The germline gives CDR1 SEHNR, CDR2 FQNEAQ (reference sequence).

In this sample, this clone turned up once. This sequence joins TRBV27 and TRBJ2-5; 7 nucleotides align to TRBD1. The V gene's germline CDR1 is MNHEY and CDR2 SMNVEV (reference sequence). V lost 3 bases and J lost 4; bases outside the gene matches: 2. CDR3 size: 13 residues. For the CDR3, the DNA is TGTGCCAGCAGTTTGACAGGGAGAGAGACCCAGTACTTC. Translated: CASSLTGRETQYF.

The chain combines TRBV7-2 with TRBJ1-4; D not resolved. Germline assignment: CDR1 SGHTA and CDR2 FQGNSA. The CDR3 loop spans 13 amino acids. V was cut by 7 bases and J by 5 bases, with 11 bases left in between. The CDR3, as DNA: TGTGCCAGCAATAGGGTACCAAATGAAAAACTGTTTTTT. This codes for CASNRVPNEKLFF.

V is TRBV2 and J is TRBJ2-3; 7 nucleotides align to TRBD1. Unmatched junction bases numbered 4, after V lost 6 bases and J lost 1 base. The CDR3 runs 14 residues. From germline, CDR1 is SNHLY and CDR2 FYNNEI. The CDR3 is CASRDRVGTDTQYF. Here the CDR3 DNA reads TGTGCCAGCAGAGACAGGGTAGGCACAGATACGCAGTATTTT. Based on the CDR3 plus reference TRBV2 and TRBJ2-3, the full variable domain is EPEVTQTPSHQVTQMGQEVILRCVPISNHLYFYWYRQILGQKVEFLVSFYNNEISEKSEIFDDQFSVERPDGSNFTLKIRSTKLEDSAMYFCASRDRVGTDTQYFGPGTRLTVL.

This clone was detected only once. This sequence joins TRBV6-5 and TRBJ2-7; D is unresolved. Germline V CDR1 and CDR2: MNHEY, SVGAGI. The CDR3 length is 15 residues. V was pared by 4 bases and J by 0 bases, with 13 bases between. The CDR3 protein is CASSLSRLNSYEQYF. DNA for the CDR3: TGTGCCAGCAGTTTAAGCCGACTGAACTCCTACGAGCAGTACTTC.

The chain joins TRBV27 to TRBJ2-3, with 9 positions matching TRBD1. Looked up from germline, CDR1 is MNHEY and CDR2 is SMNVEV (reference sequence). V lost 6 bases to trimming and J lost 7 bases; unmatched junction nucleotides: 11. The CDR3 covers 15 residues. CDR3 bases: TGTGCCAGCAGGGCTCCGGGACAGGGTGTAAATACGCAGTATTTT. This codes for CASRAPGQGVNTQYF.

The J gene is TRBJ2-6, the V gene TRBV28, with D uncertain. With 8 bases removed from V and 4 bases from J, the gap between germline ends came to 12 bases. The CDR3 extends over 14 amino acids. The germline gives CDR1 MDHEN, CDR2 SYDVKM. CDR3 DNA sequence: TGTGCCAGCCGGAGAGATGCCGGGGCCAACGTCCTGACTTTC. It is translated as CASRRDAGANVLTF.

The chain couples TRBV7-9 to TRBJ2-7, with D possibly being TRBD1 (6 bases). CDR1 SEHNR and CDR2 FQNEAQ come from the germline V gene (reference sequence). The CDR3 is 15 amino acids. Trimming cost V 5 bases and J 7 bases, with 21 bases left between them. In nucleotides, the CDR3 is TGTGCCAGCAGCCCACCTAATAGGGACACGGGGGAGCAGTACTTC. Translating gives CASSPPNRDTGEQYF.

V and J are TRBV2 and TRBJ2-2; 10 bases agree with TRBD2. J lost 9 bases, V lost 7 bases, and 11 bases had no gene match. CDR3 length equals 15 residues. The V gene's germline CDR1 is SNHLY and CDR2 FYNNEI. CDR3 residues: CASNIGLAATRELFF. CDR3 nucleotide sequence: TGTGCCAGCAACATCGGACTAGCGGCTACTAGGGAGCTGTTTTTT. Filled out from reference TRBV2 and TRBJ2-2, the complete variable domain reads EPEVTQTPSHQVTQMGQEVILRCVPISNHLYFYWYRQILGQKVEFLVSFYNNEISEKSEIFDDQFSVERPDGSNFTLKIRSTKLEDSAMYFCASNIGLAATRELFFGEGSRLTVL.

V is TRBV9 and J is TRBJ1-4; D not certain. Trimming took 2 bases from V and 4 from J, leaving 12 bases between them. This CDR3 spans 15 amino acids. Germline lookup yields CDR1 SGDLS and CDR2 YYNGEE. CDR3 nucleotide sequence: TGTGCCAGCAGCGTCGGACGGTCCTTTAATGAAAAACTGTTTTTT. It codes for CASSVGRSFNEKLFF.

The V call is TRBV2, the J call TRBJ2-7; TRBD1 agrees at 8 bases. The CDR3 is 13 amino acids. CDR1 is SNHLY, CDR2 FYNNEI, per germline. The junction had 6 bases not matched to a gene; V was cut back by 10 bases and J by 1 base. DNA for the CDR3: TGTGCCAACACCGGGACAGGTTCCTACGAGCAGTACTTC. It specifies CANTGTGSYEQYF.

The chain has TRBV11-2 and TRBJ2-3; D gene unclear. Trimming pared 3 bases from V and 7 bases from J, leaving 8 bases between. The germline gives CDR1 SGHAT, CDR2 FQNNGV. The length of the CDR3 is 12 residues. CDR3 amino acids: CASSFSRNTQYF. In nucleotides, the CDR3 is TGTGCCAGCAGCTTTTCGAGGAATACGCAGTATTTT.

The rearrangement uses TRBV23-1 and TRBJ2-2; D not certain. TRBV23-1 is designated an ORF whose function remains uncertain. CDR3 size: 18 residues. The germline V and J ends were trimmed by 6 bases and 1 base, with 21 bases remaining between them. The CDR3 region has the DNA TGCGCCAGCAGCGCCAATGACCCTATTAGGGTGAACACCGGGGAGCTGTTTTTT. Its translation is CASSANDPIRVNTGELFF.

The chain combines TRBV19 with TRBJ2-5, with 9 bases matching TRBD2. The germline CDR1 and CDR2 sequences are LNHDA and SQIVND (reference sequence). With 3 bases clipped from V and 5 bases from J, the junction kept 7 bases outside the gene matches. The CDR3 sequence is 15 residues long. CDR3 coding DNA: TGTGCCAGTAGTATCCTAGCGGGAATGGGGGAGACCCAGTACTTC. Translation gives CASSILAGMGETQYF. The whole variable domain, remainder taken from reference TRBV19 and TRBJ2-5, is DGGITQSPKYLFRKEGQNVTLSCEQNLNHDAMYWYRQDPGQGLRLIYYSQIVNDFQKGDIAEGYSVSREKKESFPLTVTSAQKNPTAFYLCASSILAGMGETQYFGPGTRLLVL.

V is TRBV7-2 and J is TRBJ2-1, with D tentatively TRBD1 (5 bases). Germline lookup yields CDR1 SGHTA and CDR2 FQGNSA. The CDR3 consists of 16 residues. V was clipped by 6 bases and J by 2 bases, with 17 bases between them. CDR3 in amino acids: CASRSQGRAPYNEQFF. CDR3 DNA: TGTGCCAGCAGGTCCCAGGGCCGAGCTCCCTACAATGAGCAGTTCTTC.

The chain combines TRBV28 with TRBJ2-5; perhaps TRBD1 as D (6 bases). Trimming removed 3 bases from V and 3 bases from J, with 14 bases in between. In germline, CDR1 is MDHEN, CDR2 SYDVKM. CDR3 length: 15 amino acids. In DNA, the CDR3 is TGTGCCAGCAGTTTCGTGGACAGAAGGGAAGAGACCCAGTACTTC. Protein: CASSFVDRREETQYF.

The chain links TRBV5-1 to TRBJ2-3, with 11 bases matching TRBD2. J gave up 4 bases and V 4 bases, and 11 bases lay outside the gene matches. Germline V gene lookup returns CDR1 SGHRS and CDR2 YFSETQ. CDR3 length equals 17 residues. The chain's CDR3 is CASSSPSGRTWADTQYF. In DNA, the CDR3 is TGCGCCAGCAGCAGTCCTAGCGGGAGGACCTGGGCAGATACGCAGTATTTT.

This clone was seen only once. The chain links TRBV11-2 to TRBJ2-7, with D perhaps TRBD1 or TRBD2 (5 bases each). Between the trimmed V and J ends, which lost 0 bases and 6 bases, there was a span of 12 bases. This CDR3 has 14 residues. Germline CDR1 is SGHAT and CDR2 is FQNNGV. CDR3 in DNA: TGTGCCAGCAGCTTAGATGGGGGTTTGACCGAGCAGTACTTC. Its protein product is CASSLDGGLTEQYF.